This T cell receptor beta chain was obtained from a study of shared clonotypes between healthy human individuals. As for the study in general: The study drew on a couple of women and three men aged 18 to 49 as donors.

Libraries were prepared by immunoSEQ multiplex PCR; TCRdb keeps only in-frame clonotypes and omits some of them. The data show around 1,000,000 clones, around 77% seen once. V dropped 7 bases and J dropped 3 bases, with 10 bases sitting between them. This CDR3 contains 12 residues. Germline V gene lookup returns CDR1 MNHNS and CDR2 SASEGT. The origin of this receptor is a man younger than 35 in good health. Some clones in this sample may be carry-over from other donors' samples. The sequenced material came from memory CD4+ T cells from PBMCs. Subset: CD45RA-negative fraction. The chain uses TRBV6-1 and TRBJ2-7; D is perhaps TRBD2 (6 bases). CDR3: CASNYGSYEQYF. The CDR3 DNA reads TGTGCCAGCAACTACGGGAGCTACGAGCAGTACTTC.